This T cell receptor beta chain was observed in a study of T cell responses to AZD1222 COVID-19 vaccine. In regard to this clone: Its antigen is not identified.

Sequenced by immunoSEQ multiplex PCR; TCRdb stores in-frame clones only, minus some. Of some 140,000 clones detected, 70% to 90% appear once; the ten largest clones hold about 6%. Germline values: CDR1 SNHLY, CDR2 FYNNEI. The ends were cut back, 6 bases at V and 2 bases at J, with 10 bases in the middle. This CDR3 has 13 residues. Study observations and caveats: Reports indicate that nearly half of spike-specific TCRs are directed at unmutated variant regions.

Sequenced here: peripheral blood, sampled 28 days after the second AZD1222 dose. The origin of this receptor is an adult who received the AZD1222 COVID-19 vaccine. The rearrangement joins TRBV2 to TRBJ1-1, with a tentative D call TRBD1 (6 bases). Written as DNA, the CDR3 is TGTGCCAGCAGGGAGACAGGTAACACTGAAGCTTTCTTT. It translates to CASRETGNTEAFF.